This T cell receptor (beta chain) derives from a study of graft-versus-host responses after intestinal transplantation. Turning to the study itself: Among the recipients, transplants were multivisceral, liver-intestinal, or isolated intestinal.

This clone was seen a few times. No antigen is known for it. CDR1 and CDR2 (germline): SGHNT, YYREEE (reference sequence). With 2 bases clipped from V and 8 bases from J, the junction kept 7 bases outside the gene matches. This CDR3 is built from 14 residues. Here immunoSEQ multiplex PCR was the method, and the copy in TCRdb shows in-frame clones only, minus some. The repertoire includes tens of thousands of clones, approximately 80% of them detected once, and 0.39% sits in the top ten. The sequence came from a human donor who was the organ donor for an intestinal transplant. The chain uses TRBV5-4 and TRBJ1-2, with TRBD1 matching 9 bases. Sequencing used unstimulated CD4+ T cells sorted from spleen or lymph node cells, obtained before transplant. CDR3 bases: TGTGCCAGCAGCTTTCGGGACAGGGTGTACGGCTACACCTTC. Translating it yields CASSFRDRVYGYTF.